This TCR beta chain was recovered during a study of spatial heterogeneity in lung cancer. This clonotype was picked up many times. TCRdb re-derived calls from the 5' RACE reads in MiXCR, one entry per CDR3 protein. The repertoire has approximately 2,500 distinct CDR3 sequences, 4% to 5.5% of them found once; the top ten carry about 29%. This CDR3 has 19 residues. Trimming removed 2 bases at V and 4 bases at J, with 21 bases between. From germline, CDR1 is WSHSY and CDR2 SAAADI. As for time point: sample taken at primary tumor resection. Whole RNA, isolated from tumor, nontumor lung or frozen PBMC, was sequenced without prior sorting.

This sample comprised normal lung tissue next to the tumor, obtained at surgery. The TCR comes from a female donor with early-stage non-small cell lung cancer. The chain employs TRBV10-2 and TRBJ1-6; D may be TRBD1 (5 bases). The chain's CDR3 is CASSEEPGHVVTYNSPLHF. The DNA for the CDR3 is TGCGCCAGCAGTGAGGAACCCGGACACGTAGTTACTTATAATTCACCCCTCCACTTT.